The clone carrying this T cell receptor (beta chain) was observed a few times. The antigen is undetermined. The data were taken from a study of human T cells and chemical hapten exposure. Findings and limits, study-wide: Healthy people's immune response may differ from that of the donors, who had alopecia. TCRs exceeding 1 in 1000 frequency stayed unchanged with DPC sensitization.

Documented time point: pre-sensitization, week 0. Treatment noted: therapeutic diphenylcyclopropenone sensitization with weekly scalp DPC. At every patch-test visit, blood was drawn before the patch test was applied. Whole blood, unfractionated, served as the material for total RNA extraction. TCRdb itself ran the RACE reads through MiXCR, one entry per CDR3 protein. Altogether tens of thousands of distinct CDR3 sequences are present, around 15% being singletons, with the ten largest covering approximately 4.6%. This clonotype was obtained from a woman aged 45-65 years with alopecia areata. Some clones in this sample may be carry-over from other donors' samples. Sequencing was performed on whole blood, taken in connection with sensitization to the hapten diphenylcyclopropenone (DPC).

CDR3: CAWSPGTGGHPDTQYF. As DNA, the CDR3 is TGTGCCTGGAGCCCGGGGACAGGGGGTCACCCAGATACGCAGTATTTT. V usage is TRBV30 and J usage is TRBJ2-3; 11 nucleotides align to TRBD1. This CDR3 is built from 16 residues. V lost 3 bases and J lost 4; bases outside the gene matches: 9. CDR1 and CDR2 (germline): GTSNPN, SVGIG (reference sequence).